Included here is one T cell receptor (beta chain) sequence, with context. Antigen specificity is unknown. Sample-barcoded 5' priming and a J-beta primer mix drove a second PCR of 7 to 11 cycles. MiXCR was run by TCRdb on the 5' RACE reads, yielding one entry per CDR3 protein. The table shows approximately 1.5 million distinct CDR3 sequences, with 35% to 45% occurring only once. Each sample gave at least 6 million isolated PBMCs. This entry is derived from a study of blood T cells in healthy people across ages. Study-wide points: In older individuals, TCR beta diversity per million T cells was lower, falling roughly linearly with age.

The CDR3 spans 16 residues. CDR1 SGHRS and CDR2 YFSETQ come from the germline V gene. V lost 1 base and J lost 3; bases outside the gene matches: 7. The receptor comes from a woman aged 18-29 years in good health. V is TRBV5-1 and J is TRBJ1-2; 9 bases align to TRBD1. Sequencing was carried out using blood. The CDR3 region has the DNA TGCGCCAGCAGCTTGAGTTCGACAGGGGGGGACTATGGCTACACCTTC. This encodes CASSLSSTGGDYGYTF.